Sequencing of this T cell receptor (beta chain) was carried out in a study of metastatic and nonmetastatic thyroid tumors. Study information: Patients with malignant and benign thyroid disease provided blood and tumor or nodule tissue, whose repertoires were compared. Findings and caveats of the study: It was reportedly found that TCR beta diversity was significantly higher in malignant thyroid tumors than in benign nodules, a difference seen in both blood and tumor samples.

Note on this clone: The target antigen is unknown.

Nobody among the patients had been given any treatment before thyroid surgery. In the original workflow: It was from CDR3 differences across clinicopathological groups that a distant-metastasis classifier for papillary thyroid cancer was built. MiXCR was used by TCRdb to re-call the PCR reads. TCRdb, rather than the study authors, made the V and J calls. Counted here are around 13,000 clones, around 25% occurring once; the ten biggest clones make up around 56%. J gave up 6 bases and V 1 base, and 0 bases lay outside the gene matches. The CDR3 extends over 12 amino acids. Germline V gene sequence: CDR1 MDHEN, CDR2 SYDVKM.

Sample: blood. This sequence originates from a male donor with papillary thyroid cancer or a benign thyroid nodule (not recorded which). Some clones in this sample may be carry-over from other donors' samples. This chain links TRBV28 with TRBJ2-7, with 7 positions matching TRBD1. The CDR3 sequence: CASSLSGGEQYF. The CDR3, as DNA: TGTGCCAGCAGTTTATCAGGGGGCGAGCAGTACTTC.